Below are 12 T cell receptor beta chains sequenced from a single sample in a study of T cells in narcolepsy. The protocol was immunoSEQ multiplex PCR, while the TCRdb copy is restricted to in-frame clones and leaves out a portion. The sample consists of some 25,000 clones, 50% to 65% of them appearing once. The specimen sequenced was memory (CD45RA-) CD4+ T cells from blood. The receptors were gathered from a human donor in good health.

The V and J genes are TRBV5-6 and TRBJ2-2; D ambiguous. Germline values: CDR1 SGHDT, CDR2 YYEEEE. V was trimmed by 4 bases and J by 8 bases, leaving 9 bases between them. This CDR3 has 12 residues. CDR3: CASSRPVGELFF. Written as DNA, the CDR3 is TGTGCCAGCAGCCGCCCGGTAGGGGAGCTGTTTTTT.

This clone has a handful of counts. The chain links TRBV25-1 to TRBJ2-2; TRBD2 is a possible D gene (6 bases). CDR1 is MGHDK and CDR2 is SYGVNS in the germline V gene. Trimming stripped 6 bases from V and 5 bases from J, with 13 bases between. This CDR3 comprises 14 residues. The CDR3 loop is CASRVDGGTGELFF. CDR3 nucleotide sequence: TGTGCCAGCAGGGTGGACGGAGGGACCGGGGAGCTGTTTTTT.

The chain has TRBV20-1 and TRBJ2-7; 7 nucleotides line up with TRBD1. J was trimmed by 7 bases and V by 6 bases; bases with no gene match: 6. Germline V gene lookup returns CDR1 DFQATT and CDR2 SNEGSKA (reference sequence). The CDR3 contains 11 residues. The CDR3 nucleotides are TGCAGTGCATTTCGACAGGGAGAGCAGTACTTC. As protein: CSAFRQGEQYF.

The chain is built from TRBV28 and TRBJ1-2, with D possibly matching TRBD1 (5 bases). The CDR3 sequence is 13 residues long. Trimming left V 7 bases short and J 7 bases short, with 16 bases between. CDR1 is MDHEN and CDR2 is SYDVKM in the germline V gene. Written as DNA, the CDR3 is TGTGCCAGCAAAGAAGGGCAGGGCCCTGGCTACACCTTC. Translating gives CASKEGQGPGYTF.

The chain has TRBV20-1 and TRBJ2-5; perhaps TRBD2 as D (6 bases). Germline assignment: CDR1 DFQATT and CDR2 SNEGSKA (reference sequence). This CDR3 is 11 amino acids long. V was pared by 3 bases and J by 5 bases, with 7 bases between. CDR3 sequence reads: CSASGSETQYF. The CDR3 DNA follows: TGCAGTGCTAGCGGGAGTGAGACCCAGTACTTC.

Here the CDR3 DNA reads TGTGCCAGCAGTGGGGGACTAGCGGCTTACAATGAGCAGTTCTTC. This gives the protein CASSGGLAAYNEQFF. J is TRBJ2-1 and V is TRBV2, with 11 positions matching TRBD2. Germline CDR1 and CDR2: SNHLY and FYNNEI. V lost 4 bases, J lost 4 bases, and 3 bases stayed unmatched. This CDR3 region has 15 residues.

This clone is a singleton in its sample. One end of the junction varies from germline; a read error may be responsible. This chain joins TRBV5-4 and TRBJ2-1, with 8 bases identical to TRBD2. The germline CDR1 and CDR2 sequences are SGHNT and YYREEE (reference sequence). The CDR3 contains 13 residues. The CDR3 sequence: CASSSRKQAGVIF. The CDR3 coding sequence is TGTGCCAGCAGCTCTAGAAAACAAGCGGGAGTGATCTTC.

This clone occurred a few times. The DNA for the CDR3 is TGTGCCAGCAGTGTGGGGAACACTGAAGCTTTCTTT. As protein: CASSVGNTEAFF. This rearrangement joins TRBV2 to TRBJ1-1, with D unclear. CDR3 length: 12 amino acids. V dropped 4 bases and J dropped 1 base, with 4 bases sitting between them. Germline-derived CDR1 and CDR2 are SNHLY and FYNNEI.

The V and J genes are TRBV30 and TRBJ1-2; D is uncertain. Trimming took 2 bases from V and 2 from J, leaving 15 bases between them. The CDR3 loop spans 15 amino acids. From germline, CDR1 is GTSNPN and CDR2 SVGIG (reference sequence). The CDR3 sequence: CAWSHQLAENYGYTF. The CDR3 nucleotides read TGTGCCTGGAGTCATCAACTCGCCGAAAACTATGGCTACACCTTC.

The chain joins TRBV2 to TRBJ2-2, with TRBD2 identical over 7 bases. J gave up 9 bases and V 4 bases, and 20 bases lay outside the gene matches. The CDR3 extends over 18 amino acids. From germline, CDR1 is SNHLY and CDR2 FYNNEI. The CDR3 protein is CASSVGPVSGTALRELFF. Written as DNA, the CDR3 is TGTGCCAGCAGTGTAGGGCCAGTGAGCGGGACGGCCCTCCGGGAGCTGTTTTTT.

The chain couples TRBV5-6 to TRBJ1-2; no definite D call. Germline lookup yields CDR1 SGHDT and CDR2 YYEEEE. The ends were cut back, 0 bases at V and 4 bases at J, with 10 bases in the middle. This CDR3 spans 14 amino acids. The DNA of the CDR3 is TGTGCCAGCAGCTTGGCCGCGGCTACCTATGGCTACACCTTC. Its protein is CASSLAAATYGYTF.

The CDR3 spells CASSLGGSGTGELFF. CDR3 bases: TGCGCCAGCAGCTTGGGCGGTTCGGGCACCGGGGAGCTGTTTTTT. The J gene is TRBJ2-2, the V gene TRBV5-1; no clear D gene. Per the germline V gene, CDR1 is SGHRS and CDR2 is YFSETQ. CDR3 length: 15 residues. The V gene lost 0 bases and the J gene lost 4 bases, with 10 bases spanning the gap.